A selection of T cell receptor beta chains follows, all from one sample in a study of blood T cell repertoires in COVID-19. This table comes from immunoSEQ multiplex PCR, and its TCRdb copy is limited to in-frame clones, with some not included. The data show approximately 170,000 clones, with under 95% seen just once and about 5% held by the top ten. The source material was peripheral blood. These receptors came from a man in his late teens or twenties with COVID-19, enrolled during active disease. Each CDR3 is given with its conserved first and last residue. The D gene is left open where the match is weak. Expanded clones are given a class, and other clones once, few, many or no size at all.

>TRBV7-6|.|TRBJ2-2|.
TGTGCCAGCAGCTTAACAAGCGGGCTATGGGCCGGGGAGCTGTTTTTT
CASSLTSGLWAGELFF
>TRBV29-1|.|TRBJ2-7|.
TGCAGCGCCCGACTCGGTAGCTCCTACGAGCAGTACTTC
CSARLGSSYEQYF
>TRBV28|.|TRBJ1-2|TRBD1
TGTGCCAGCACTCTTCCAGGGGGGTACTATGGCTACACCTTC
CASTLPGGYYGYTF
>TRBV28|.|TRBJ1-2|.
TGTGCCAGCAGCCCATTGTGGAGTTATGGCTACACCTTC
CASSPLWSYGYTF
>TRBV27|once|TRBJ1-1|.
TGTGCCAGCAGTTTATTTGCCTTTCCGGGGGATGCTTTCTTT
CASSLFAFPGDAFF
>TRBV15|.|TRBJ1-5|.
TGTGCCACCAGCAGCAGGGATGTCGGCAATCAGCCCCAGCATTTT
CATSSRDVGNQPQHF
>TRBV29-1|.|TRBJ1-2|.
TGCAGCGTGTTGACAGGCAACTATGGCTACACCTTC
CSVLTGNYGYTF
>TRBV5-4|.|TRBJ2-7|TRBD2
TGTGCCAGCAGCTTGGGTGCTAGCGGGAGAGGTGCCTACGAGCAGTACTTC
CASSLGASGRGAYEQYF
>TRBV28|.|TRBJ2-7|.
TGTGCCAGCAGTTTAATAGACTCTTACGAGCAGTACTTC
CASSLIDSYEQYF
>TRBV6-6|.|TRBJ2-1|TRBD1
TGTGCCAGCAGCAAAGGGGACAGTCCATTAGAGCAGTTCTTC
CASSKGDSPLEQFF
>TRBV11-2|.|TRBJ2-3|.
TGTGCCAGCAGCCCTCCGGTCCTAGTGACTAGCACAGATACGCAGTATTTT
CASSPPVLVTSTDTQYF
>TRBV9|.|TRBJ2-1|TRBD1
TGTGCCAGCAGCGTAGGGGGACAGGGGATCGTCTACAATGAGCAGTTCTTC
CASSVGGQGIVYNEQFF
>TRBV7-2|.|TRBJ2-3|TRBD1
TGTGCCAGCAGCTCGACAGGGGGAAGCACAGATACGCAGTATTTT
CASSSTGGSTDTQYF
>TRBV6-5|.|TRBJ2-7|.
TGTGCCAGCAACTCCTACTTCTACGAGCAGTACTTC
CASNSYFYEQYF
>TRBV10-3|.|TRBJ1-1|.
TGTGCCATCAGTGAGTCGAGCGGGCAGCCTGAAGCTTTCTTT
CAISESSGQPEAFF
>TRBV4-2|once|TRBJ1-5|.
TGTGCCAGCAGCCCGACGGGTCGCAATCAGCCCCAGCATTTT
CASSPTGRNQPQHF
>TRBV30|.|TRBJ1-1|.
TGTGCCTGGAGTTCAAATATAAACATGAACACTGAAGCTTTCTTT
CAWSSNINMNTEAFF
>TRBV19|.|TRBJ1-2|.
TGTGCCAGCCGGGACACAGACTATGGCTACACCTTC
CASRDTDYGYTF
>TRBV19|.|TRBJ2-1|.
TGTGCCAGTAGTAACCCGAAGAGGGCCTACAATGAGCAGTTCTTC
CASSNPKRAYNEQFF
>TRBV23-1|.|TRBJ2-7|TRBD1
TGCGCCAGCAGTCAATCCCGGACAGGGCAACTGCGAAGCTTACTCTCCTACGAGCAGTACTTC
CASSQSRTGQLRSLLSYEQYF
>TRBV15|.|TRBJ1-5|TRBD1
TGTGCCACCAGCAGCTGGGACAGGGGAATGGGTCAGCCCCAGCATTTT
CATSSWDRGMGQPQHF
>TRBV24-1|once|TRBJ2-1|TRBD2
TGTGCCACCAGTGACTCGGGAGGGCACGATGAGCAGTTCTTC
CATSDSGGHDEQFF
>TRBV9|.|TRBJ1-3|TRBD1
TGTGCCAGCAGCGTAGCCCTGACAGGGAGTGGAAACACCATATATTTT
CASSVALTGSGNTIYF
>TRBV9|once|TRBJ1-1|TRBD1
TGTGCCAGCAGCTATACGGGACAGGGTACCCCTGAAGCTTTCTTT
CASSYTGQGTPEAFF
>TRBV19|.|TRBJ1-2|.
TGTGCCAGTAGTATAGCCGGACAGAAAGCTAACTATGGCTACACCTTC
CASSIAGQKANYGYTF